A selection of T cell receptor beta chains follows, all from one sample in a study of blood T cell repertoires in COVID-19. The method was immunoSEQ multiplex PCR; TCRdb's version includes in-frame clones alone and lacks a portion of them. The table has around 160,000 clones, roughly four fifths seen once. Sequencing input: peripheral blood. The receptors originated from a human donor with acute or convalescent COVID-19. The donor label of this sample is uncertain. Each CDR3 is given with its conserved first and last residue. The order of the fields is CDR3 DNA, CDR3 protein, clone size, J gene, V gene, D gene. The D gene is left open where the match is weak. Some rows mark clone size as missing; the rest say once, few, many or name a class of expanded clone.

CDR3 DNA: TGCGCCAGCAGCTTAGGCTCGCCTAGCGGGGGCACAGATACGCAGTATTTT; CDR3 protein: CASSLGSPSGGTDTQYF; clone size: .; J gene: TRBJ2-3; V gene: TRBV5-1; D gene: TRBD2
CDR3 DNA: TGTGCCAGCTCCCTCGTATCCTCTGGGGCCAACGTCCTGACTTTC; CDR3 protein: CASSLVSSGANVLTF; clone size: .; J gene: TRBJ2-6; V gene: TRBV18; D gene: .
CDR3 DNA: TGCGCCAGCAGTGAGTCAAGGGGGAGCTCCTACGAGCAGTACTTC; CDR3 protein: CASSESRGSSYEQYF; clone size: .; J gene: TRBJ2-7; V gene: TRBV10-1; D gene: .
CDR3 DNA: TGTGCCAGCAGACACAGGGGAGAAAGGGTCACTGAAGCTTTCTTT; CDR3 protein: CASRHRGERVTEAFF; clone size: .; J gene: TRBJ1-1; V gene: TRBV6-5; D gene: TRBD1
CDR3 DNA: TGCGCCAGCAGCTTGGGGGCTTTAGGCGCCTCCACCGGGGAGCTGTTTTTT; CDR3 protein: CASSLGALGASTGELFF; clone size: few; J gene: TRBJ2-2; V gene: TRBV5-1; D gene: .
CDR3 DNA: TGTGCCACCAGCATGACAGGGAACACTGAAGCTTTCTTT; CDR3 protein: CATSMTGNTEAFF; clone size: .; J gene: TRBJ1-1; V gene: TRBV15; D gene: .
CDR3 DNA: TGTGCCAGCAGCCTAATATACAATGAGCAGTTCTTC; CDR3 protein: CASSLIYNEQFF; clone size: .; J gene: TRBJ2-1; V gene: TRBV3-1/TRBV3-2; D gene: .
CDR3 DNA: TGTGCCAGCAGCTGGGACAGGGGGACTGAAGCTTTCTTT; CDR3 protein: CASSWDRGTEAFF; clone size: .; J gene: TRBJ1-1; V gene: TRBV7-2; D gene: TRBD1
CDR3 DNA: TGCGCCAGCCGACAGACTAGCCGGTTTTTGAATGAGCAGTTCTTC; CDR3 protein: CASRQTSRFLNEQFF; clone size: .; J gene: TRBJ2-1; V gene: TRBV10-2; D gene: TRBD2
CDR3 DNA: TGTGCCATCAGTGACAGGGGAAGCACAGATACGCAGTATTTT; CDR3 protein: CAISDRGSTDTQYF; clone size: .; J gene: TRBJ2-3; V gene: TRBV10-3; D gene: .
CDR3 DNA: TGTGCCAGCAGTGAAGTAGCGGGGGGGACCTACGAGCAGTACTTC; CDR3 protein: CASSEVAGGTYEQYF; clone size: .; J gene: TRBJ2-7; V gene: TRBV6-1; D gene: TRBD2
CDR3 DNA: TGCGCCAGCAGCTTGGACGGGATGGACACCGGGGAGCTGTTTTTT; CDR3 protein: CASSLDGMDTGELFF; clone size: .; J gene: TRBJ2-2; V gene: TRBV5-1; D gene: .
CDR3 DNA: TGTGCCAGCAGCCAAGATCGCTCGGCGGGGGGGTTGAGGACCGGGGAGCTGTTTTTT; CDR3 protein: CASSQDRSAGGLRTGELFF; clone size: .; J gene: TRBJ2-2; V gene: TRBV4-2; D gene: TRBD2
CDR3 DNA: TGTGCCAGCAGCTTGTACAGTGCCTACGAGCAGTACTTC; CDR3 protein: CASSLYSAYEQYF; clone size: once; J gene: TRBJ2-7; V gene: TRBV5-6; D gene: .
CDR3 DNA: TGTGCCAGCAGCTTGGCAGGCGCGAACACTGAAGCTTTCTTT; CDR3 protein: CASSLAGANTEAFF; clone size: .; J gene: TRBJ1-1; V gene: TRBV7-9; D gene: .
CDR3 DNA: TGCGCCAGCAGCTTACTGCGGGATTCGACAGCCCTTAGTGGGGAGACCCAGTACTTC; CDR3 protein: CASSLLRDSTALSGETQYF; clone size: .; J gene: TRBJ2-5; V gene: TRBV5-1; D gene: .
CDR3 DNA: TGTGCCAGCAGTTATGGAGGGTCTAATGAAAAACTGTTTTTT; CDR3 protein: CASSYGGSNEKLFF; clone size: .; J gene: TRBJ1-4; V gene: TRBV6-6; D gene: .
CDR3 DNA: TGTGCCAGCAGCGTAGTGGAACGGGGGGAGTATGAGCAGTTCTTC; CDR3 protein: CASSVVERGEYEQFF; clone size: .; J gene: TRBJ2-1; V gene: TRBV9; D gene: TRBD2
CDR3 DNA: TGTGCCAGTAGTATCATGGGGGACAGAGCCGAGCAGTACTTC; CDR3 protein: CASSIMGDRAEQYF; clone size: few; J gene: TRBJ2-7; V gene: TRBV19; D gene: TRBD1
CDR3 DNA: TGCAGCGTGGGGGACAGGGCGGCTGAAGCTTTCTTT; CDR3 protein: CSVGDRAAEAFF; clone size: .; J gene: TRBJ1-1; V gene: TRBV29-1; D gene: TRBD1
CDR3 DNA: TGTGCCAGCTCACCTCTCTCCACCGGGTCCTTCTTC; CDR3 protein: CASSPLSTGSFF; clone size: once; J gene: TRBJ1-2; V gene: TRBV18; D gene: .
CDR3 DNA: TGTGCCAGCAGCCCAGGGGGCGCGGATGGCTACACCTTC; CDR3 protein: CASSPGGADGYTF; clone size: .; J gene: TRBJ1-2; V gene: TRBV6-2/TRBV6-3; D gene: TRBD1
CDR3 DNA: TGTGCCTGGAGTGTACTCGGACTGGGCAATCAGCCCCAGCATTTT; CDR3 protein: CAWSVLGLGNQPQHF; clone size: .; J gene: TRBJ1-5; V gene: TRBV30; D gene: .
CDR3 DNA: TGTGCCAGCAGCTTTGCGGAATTCGAAGTTGTCGGGACAGGGGGAGAAAAACTGTTTTTT; CDR3 protein: CASSFAEFEVVGTGGEKLFF; clone size: .; J gene: TRBJ1-4; V gene: TRBV12-1; D gene: .
CDR3 DNA: TGTGCCAGCAGCGCCGACGGGAGCTCTGGAAACACCATATATTTT; CDR3 protein: CASSADGSSGNTIYF; clone size: .; J gene: TRBJ1-3; V gene: TRBV7-9; D gene: .